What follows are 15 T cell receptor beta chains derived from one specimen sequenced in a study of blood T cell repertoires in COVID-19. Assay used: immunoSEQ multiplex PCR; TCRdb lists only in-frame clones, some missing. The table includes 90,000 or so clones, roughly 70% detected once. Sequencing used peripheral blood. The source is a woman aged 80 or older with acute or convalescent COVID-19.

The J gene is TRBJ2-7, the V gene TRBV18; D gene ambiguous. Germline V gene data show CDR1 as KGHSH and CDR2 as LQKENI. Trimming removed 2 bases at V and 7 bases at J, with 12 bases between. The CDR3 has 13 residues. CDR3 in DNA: TGTGCCAGCTCACCAGTATCGACTGAAGAGCAGTACTTC. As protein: CASSPVSTEEQYF.

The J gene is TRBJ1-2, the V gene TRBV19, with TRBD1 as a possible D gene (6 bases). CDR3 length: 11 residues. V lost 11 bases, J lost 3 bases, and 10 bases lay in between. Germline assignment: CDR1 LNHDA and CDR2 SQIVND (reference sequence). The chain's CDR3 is CASEGDYGYTF. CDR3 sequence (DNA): TGTGCCTCCGAGGGGGACTATGGCTACACCTTC.

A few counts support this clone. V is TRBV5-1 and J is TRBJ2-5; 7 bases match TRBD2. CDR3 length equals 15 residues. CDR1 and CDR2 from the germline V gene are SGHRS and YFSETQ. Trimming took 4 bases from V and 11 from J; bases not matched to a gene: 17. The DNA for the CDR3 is TGCGCCAGCAGCCGTACTAGCACCGCCGGGGAGGGACAGTACTTC. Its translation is CASSRTSTAGEGQYF.

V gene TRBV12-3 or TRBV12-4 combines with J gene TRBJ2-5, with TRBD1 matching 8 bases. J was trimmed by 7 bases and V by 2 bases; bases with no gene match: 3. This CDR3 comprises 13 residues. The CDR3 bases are TGTGCCAGCAGTTTACAAGACAGGGGGACCCAGTACTTC. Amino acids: CASSLQDRGTQYF.

CDR3 DNA: TGTGCCAGCAGCGGCGGGAACTCCTACGAGCAGTACTTC. This encodes CASSGGNSYEQYF. This chain connects TRBV6-2 or TRBV6-3 to TRBJ2-7, with TRBD2 as a possible D gene (6 bases). Trimming cost V 6 bases and J 0 bases, with 9 bases left between them. This CDR3 has 13 amino acids. Per germline, CDR1 MNHEY and CDR2 SVGEGT.

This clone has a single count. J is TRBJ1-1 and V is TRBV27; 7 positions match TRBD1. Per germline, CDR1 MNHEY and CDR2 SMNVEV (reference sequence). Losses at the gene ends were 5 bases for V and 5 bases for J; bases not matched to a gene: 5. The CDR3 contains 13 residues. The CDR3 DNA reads TGTGCCAGCAGTGACAGGGTGTGGACTGAAGCTTTCTTT. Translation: CASSDRVWTEAFF.

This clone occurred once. The CDR3 spells CASSPTIGGGEKLFF. CDR3 nucleotides: TGTGCCAGCAGCCCCACGATCGGGGGAGGCGAAAAACTGTTTTTT. The chain joins TRBV7-9 to TRBJ1-4, with a weak D call TRBD1 (5 bases). The ends were cut back, 5 bases at V and 8 bases at J, with 18 bases in the middle. The CDR3 covers 15 residues. Germline V gene lookup returns CDR1 SEHNR and CDR2 FQNEAQ (reference sequence).

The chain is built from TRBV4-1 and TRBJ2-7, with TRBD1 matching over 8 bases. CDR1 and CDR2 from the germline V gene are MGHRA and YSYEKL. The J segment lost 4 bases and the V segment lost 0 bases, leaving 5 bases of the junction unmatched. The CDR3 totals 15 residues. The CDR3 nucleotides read TGCGCCAGCAGCCAAGAGGCAGGGGGCATTTACGAGCAGTACTTC. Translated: CASSQEAGGIYEQYF.

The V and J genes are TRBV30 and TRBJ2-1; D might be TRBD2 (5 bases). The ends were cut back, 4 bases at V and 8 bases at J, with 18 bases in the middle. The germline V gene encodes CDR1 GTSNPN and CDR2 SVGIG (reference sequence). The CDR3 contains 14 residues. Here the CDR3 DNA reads TGTGCCTGGACCCCCGGGGTAGCTCGGGATGAGCAGTTCTTC. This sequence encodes CAWTPGVARDEQFF.

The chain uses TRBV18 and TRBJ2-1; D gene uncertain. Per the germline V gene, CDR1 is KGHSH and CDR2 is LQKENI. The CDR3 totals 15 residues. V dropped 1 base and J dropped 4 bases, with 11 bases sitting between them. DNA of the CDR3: TGTGCCAGCTCACCACAGAGAAAAGATTACAATGAGCAGTTCTTC. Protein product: CASSPQRKDYNEQFF. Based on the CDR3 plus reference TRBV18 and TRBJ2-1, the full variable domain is NAGVMQNPRHLVRRRGQEARLRCSPMKGHSHVYWYRQLPEEGLKFMVYLQKENIIDESGMPKERFSAEFPKEGPSILRIQQVVRGDSAAYFCASSPQRKDYNEQFFGPGTRLTVL.

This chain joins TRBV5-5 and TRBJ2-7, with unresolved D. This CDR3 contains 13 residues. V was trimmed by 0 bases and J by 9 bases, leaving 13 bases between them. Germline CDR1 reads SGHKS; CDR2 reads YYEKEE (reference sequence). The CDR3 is CASSLADIRWQYF. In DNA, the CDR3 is TGTGCCAGCAGCTTGGCCGACATCCGGTGGCAGTACTTC.

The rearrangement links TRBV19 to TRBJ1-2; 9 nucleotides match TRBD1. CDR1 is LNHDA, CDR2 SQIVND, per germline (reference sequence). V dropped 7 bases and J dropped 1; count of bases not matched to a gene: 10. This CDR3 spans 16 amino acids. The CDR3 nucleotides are TGTGCCAGTACCCTGGGACAGGGAATCCTTAACTATGGCTACACCTTC. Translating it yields CASTLGQGILNYGYTF.

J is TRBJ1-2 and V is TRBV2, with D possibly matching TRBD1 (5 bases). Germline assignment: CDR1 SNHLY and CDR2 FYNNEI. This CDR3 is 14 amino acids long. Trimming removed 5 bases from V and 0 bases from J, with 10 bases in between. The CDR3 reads CASSQWGANYGYTF. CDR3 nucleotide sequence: TGTGCCAGCAGTCAGTGGGGGGCTAACTATGGCTACACCTTC.

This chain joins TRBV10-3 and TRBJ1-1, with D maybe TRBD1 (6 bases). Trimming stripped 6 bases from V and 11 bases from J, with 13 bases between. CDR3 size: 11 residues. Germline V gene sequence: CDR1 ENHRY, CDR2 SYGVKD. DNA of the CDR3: TGTGCCATCAGGGACAGCTGGCCGGCTTTCTTT. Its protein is CAIRDSWPAFF.

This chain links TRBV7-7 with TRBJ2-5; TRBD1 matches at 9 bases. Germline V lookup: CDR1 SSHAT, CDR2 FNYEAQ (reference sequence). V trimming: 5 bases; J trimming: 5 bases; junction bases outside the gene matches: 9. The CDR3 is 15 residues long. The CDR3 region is CASSPGTGKFETQYF. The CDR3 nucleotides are TGTGCCAGCAGCCCAGGGACAGGGAAATTTGAGACCCAGTACTTC.